Included here is one TCR beta chain sequence, with context. Assay: immunoSEQ multiplex PCR; the TCRdb copy retains only in-frame clones and omits some. The sample holds about 1,900,000 clones, about 94% seen once. V trimming: 0 bases; J trimming: 5 bases; junction bases outside the gene matches: 11. The CDR3 consists of 17 residues. Germline V gene sequence: CDR1 MGHRA, CDR2 YSYEKL. These data originate in a study of shared clonotypes between healthy human individuals. Study background: The cohort had a couple of women and a few men, ages 18 to 49.

CD45RO negativity and positive selection for CCR7 defined naive CD8 cells, a population that excluded terminally differentiated effector memory CD45RA+ cells. The receptor was isolated from a man younger than 30 in good health. The rearrangement uses TRBV4-1 and TRBJ1-2; 8 nucleotides agree with TRBD1. Input material: naive CD8+ T cells sorted from blood. CDR3 amino acids: CASSQDPLGQGAYGYTF. The DNA for the CDR3 is TGCGCCAGCAGCCAAGACCCCCTGGGTCAGGGGGCTTATGGCTACACCTTC.